The T cell receptor beta chain described here comes from a study of T cells after yellow fever vaccination. TCRdb reprocessed the 5' RACE reads with MiXCR, giving one entry per CDR3 protein. This sample has about 320,000 distinct CDR3 sequences, with 3.5% to 4.5% found just once. Study outcomes and limitations: Clonotypes found in both CD4 and CD8 compartments made up a small share.

Germline-derived CDR1 and CDR2 are MNHEY and SVGEGT. This CDR3 region has 15 residues. Trimming took off 0 bases at V and 5 bases at J, with 14 bases between the two ends. Details on this clonotype: Its antigen is still unknown.

This specimen consisted of PBMCs, obtained 15 days after the yellow fever booster vaccination. The rearrangement joins TRBV6-2 or TRBV6-3 to TRBJ2-7; tentatively, D is TRBD1 (5 bases). This clonotype originated in a young man who received the YFV17D yellow fever vaccine. CDR3 nucleotides: TGTGCCAGCAGTTACTCCTCTTCAGGGTCAGACGAGCAGTACTTC. This encodes CASSYSSSGSDEQYF.